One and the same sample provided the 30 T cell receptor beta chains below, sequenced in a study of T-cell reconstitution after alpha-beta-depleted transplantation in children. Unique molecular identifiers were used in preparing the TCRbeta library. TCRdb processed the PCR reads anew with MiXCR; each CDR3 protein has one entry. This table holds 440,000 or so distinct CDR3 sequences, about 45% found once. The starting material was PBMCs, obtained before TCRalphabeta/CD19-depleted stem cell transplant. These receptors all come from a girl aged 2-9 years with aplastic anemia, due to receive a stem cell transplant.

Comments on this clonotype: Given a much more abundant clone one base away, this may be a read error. CDR3 in DNA: TGCTGTGCTAGTGTACGGGAGGGCCCAGGTCTCTCAGATACGCAGTATTTT. It encodes CCASVREGPGLSDTQYF. This chain connects TRBV20-1 to TRBJ2-3; 8 bases are a match to TRBD2. This CDR3 is 17 amino acids long. CDR1 and CDR2 from the germline V gene are DFQATT and SNEGSKA (reference sequence).

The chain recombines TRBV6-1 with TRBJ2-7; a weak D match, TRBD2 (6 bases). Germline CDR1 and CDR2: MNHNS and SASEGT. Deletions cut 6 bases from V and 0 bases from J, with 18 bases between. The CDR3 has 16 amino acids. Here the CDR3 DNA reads TGTGCCAGCAGCTTCGCAGCTGGGGGGAGCTCCTACGAGCAGTACTTC. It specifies CASSFAAGGSSYEQYF.

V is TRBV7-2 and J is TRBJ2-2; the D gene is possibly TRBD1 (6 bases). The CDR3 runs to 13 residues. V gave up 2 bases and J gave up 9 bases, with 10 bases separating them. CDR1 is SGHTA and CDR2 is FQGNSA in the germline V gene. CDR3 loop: CASSLPQGWELFF. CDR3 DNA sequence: TGTGCCAGCAGCTTACCCCAGGGGTGGGAGCTGTTTTTT.

The CDR3 region has the DNA TGCATCACCTTGGGGGAGGGGACCGGGGAGCTGTTTTTT. It encodes CITLGEGTGELFF. The gene calls are TRBV29-1 and TRBJ2-2; 7 bases are shared with TRBD2. The CDR3 runs 13 residues. CDR1 is SQVTM and CDR2 is ANQGSEA in the germline V gene.

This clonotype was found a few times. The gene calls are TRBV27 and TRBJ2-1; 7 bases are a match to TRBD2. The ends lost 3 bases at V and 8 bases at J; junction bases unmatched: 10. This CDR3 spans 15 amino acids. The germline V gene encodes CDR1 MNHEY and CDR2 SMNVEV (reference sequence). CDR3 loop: CASSFGAGKGDEQFF. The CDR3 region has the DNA TGTGCCAGCAGTTTTGGAGCGGGAAAGGGCGATGAGCAGTTCTTC.

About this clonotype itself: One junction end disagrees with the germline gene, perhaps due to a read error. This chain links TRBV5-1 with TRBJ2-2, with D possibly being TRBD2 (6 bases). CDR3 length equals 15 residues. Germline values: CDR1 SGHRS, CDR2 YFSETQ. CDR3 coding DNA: TGCACCAGCAGCTTAGGAGGGAGTGGGACCGGGGAGCTGTTTTTT. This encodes CTSSLGGSGTGELFF.

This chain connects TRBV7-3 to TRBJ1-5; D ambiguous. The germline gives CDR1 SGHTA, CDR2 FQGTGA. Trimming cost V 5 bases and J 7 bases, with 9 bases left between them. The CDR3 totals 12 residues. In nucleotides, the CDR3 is TGTGCCAGCAGCGGGGTTTGGCAGCCCCAGCATTTT. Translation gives CASSGVWQPQHF.

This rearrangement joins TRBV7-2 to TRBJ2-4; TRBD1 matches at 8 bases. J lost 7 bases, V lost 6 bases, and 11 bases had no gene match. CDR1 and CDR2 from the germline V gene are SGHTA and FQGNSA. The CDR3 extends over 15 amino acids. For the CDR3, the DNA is TGTGCCAGCAGTCCGGGGGACAGGTTATTCAACATTCAGTACTTC. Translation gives CASSPGDRLFNIQYF.

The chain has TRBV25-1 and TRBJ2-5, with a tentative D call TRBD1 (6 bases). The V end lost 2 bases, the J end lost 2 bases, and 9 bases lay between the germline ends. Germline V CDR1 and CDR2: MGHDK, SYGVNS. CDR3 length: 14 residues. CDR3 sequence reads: CASSEIGTQETQYF. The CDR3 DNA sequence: TGTGCCAGCAGTGAAATTGGGACACAAGAGACCCAGTACTTC.

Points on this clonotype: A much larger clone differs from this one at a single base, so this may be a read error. Here the CDR3 reads CSVENSEAFF. The CDR3 DNA sequence: TGCAGTGTCGAGAACTCTGAAGCTTTCTTT. The chain has TRBV20-1 and TRBJ1-1; D is uncertain. The germline V gene encodes CDR1 DFQATT and CDR2 SNEGSKA (reference sequence). The CDR3 is made up of 10 amino acids.

CDR3: CASSAWDRRGTEAFF. The CDR3 DNA reads TGTGCCAGCAGCGCCTGGGACAGGAGAGGCACTGAAGCTTTCTTT. The J gene is TRBJ1-1, the V gene TRBV11-2; 8 nucleotides agree with TRBD1. The CDR3 runs to 15 residues. Per germline, CDR1 SGHAT and CDR2 FQNNGV. The V and J ends lost 5 bases and 4 bases, in that order; junction bases with no gene match: 9.

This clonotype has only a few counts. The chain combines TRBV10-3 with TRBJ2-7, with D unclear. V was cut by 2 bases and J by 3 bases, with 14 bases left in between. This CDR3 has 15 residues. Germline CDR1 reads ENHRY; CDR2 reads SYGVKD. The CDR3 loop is CAISEPGGRIYEQYF. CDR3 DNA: TGTGCCATCAGTGAGCCGGGTGGACGGATCTACGAGCAGTACTTC.

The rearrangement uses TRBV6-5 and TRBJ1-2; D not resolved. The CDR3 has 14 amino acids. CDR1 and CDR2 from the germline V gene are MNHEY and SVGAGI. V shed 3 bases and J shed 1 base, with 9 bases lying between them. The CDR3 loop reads CASSYADINYGYTF. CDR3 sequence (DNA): TGTGCCAGCAGTTATGCAGACATTAACTATGGCTACACCTTC.

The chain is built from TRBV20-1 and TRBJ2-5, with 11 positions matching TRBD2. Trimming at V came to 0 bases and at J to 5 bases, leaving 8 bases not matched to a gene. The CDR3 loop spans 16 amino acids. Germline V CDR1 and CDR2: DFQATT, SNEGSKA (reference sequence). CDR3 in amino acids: CSARDPPSGRWETQYF. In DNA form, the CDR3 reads TGCAGTGCTAGAGATCCCCCTAGCGGGAGGTGGGAGACCCAGTACTTC.

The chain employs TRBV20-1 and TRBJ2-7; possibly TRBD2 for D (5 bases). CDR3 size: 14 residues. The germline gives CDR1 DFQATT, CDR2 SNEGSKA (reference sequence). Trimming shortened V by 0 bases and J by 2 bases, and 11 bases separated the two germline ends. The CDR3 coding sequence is TGCAGTGCTAGAGACCCGGGATCGGCCTACGAGCAGTACTTC. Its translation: CSARDPGSAYEQYF.

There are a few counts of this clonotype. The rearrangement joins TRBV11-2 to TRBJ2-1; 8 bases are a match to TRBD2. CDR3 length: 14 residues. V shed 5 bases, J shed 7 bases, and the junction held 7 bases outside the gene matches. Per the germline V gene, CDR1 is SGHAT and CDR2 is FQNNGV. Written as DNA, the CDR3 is TGTGCCAGCAGCCCCCCCCCGGGAGGGAATGAGCAGTTCTTC. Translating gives CASSPPPGGNEQFF.

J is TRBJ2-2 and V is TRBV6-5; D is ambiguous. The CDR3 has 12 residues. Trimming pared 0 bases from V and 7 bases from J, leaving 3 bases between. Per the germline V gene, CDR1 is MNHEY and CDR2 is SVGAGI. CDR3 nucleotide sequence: TGTGCCAGCAGTTACTCTGGCGGGGAGCTGTTTTTT. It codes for CASSYSGGELFF.

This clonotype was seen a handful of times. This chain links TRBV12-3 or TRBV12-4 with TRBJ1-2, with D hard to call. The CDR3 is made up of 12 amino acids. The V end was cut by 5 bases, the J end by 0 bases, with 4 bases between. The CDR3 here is CASSETNYGYTF. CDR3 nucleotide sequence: TGTGCCAGCAGTGAAACTAACTATGGCTACACCTTC.

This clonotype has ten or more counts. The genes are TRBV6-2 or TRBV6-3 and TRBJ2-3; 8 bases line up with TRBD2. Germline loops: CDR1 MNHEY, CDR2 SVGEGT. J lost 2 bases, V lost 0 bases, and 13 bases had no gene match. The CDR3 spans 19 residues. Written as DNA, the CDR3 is TGTGCCAGCAGTTACTCTGCTATCGGGAGGGCGAGCTCCACAGATACGCAGTATTTT. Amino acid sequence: CASSYSAIGRASSTDTQYF.

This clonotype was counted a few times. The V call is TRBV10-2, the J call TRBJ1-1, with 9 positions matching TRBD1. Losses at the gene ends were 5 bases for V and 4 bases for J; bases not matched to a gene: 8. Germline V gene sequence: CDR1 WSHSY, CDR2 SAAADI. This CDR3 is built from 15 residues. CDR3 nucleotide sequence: TGCGCCAGCAGTTCTAACAGGGGGCCGGGCACTGAAGCTTTCTTT. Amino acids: CASSSNRGPGTEAFF.

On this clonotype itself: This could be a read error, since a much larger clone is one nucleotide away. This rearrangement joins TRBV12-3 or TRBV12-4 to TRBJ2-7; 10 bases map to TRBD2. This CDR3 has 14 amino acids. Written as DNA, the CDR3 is TGTGCCAGCAGTCTAGCGGGAGTAGGATACGAGCCGTACTTC. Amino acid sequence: CASSLAGVGYEPYF.

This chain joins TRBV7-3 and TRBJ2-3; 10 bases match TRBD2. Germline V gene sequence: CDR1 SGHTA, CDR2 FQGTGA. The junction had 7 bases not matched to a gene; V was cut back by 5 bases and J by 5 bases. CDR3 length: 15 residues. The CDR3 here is CASSPTSGTIDTQYF. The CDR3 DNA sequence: TGTGCCAGCAGCCCTACTAGCGGGACAATAGATACGCAGTATTTT. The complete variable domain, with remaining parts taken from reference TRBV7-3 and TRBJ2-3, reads GAGVSQTPSNKVTEKGKYVELRCDPISGHTALYWYRQSLGQGPEFLIYFQGTGAADDSGLPNDRFFAVRPEGSVSTLKIQRTERGDSAVYLCASSPTSGTIDTQYFGPGTRLTVL.

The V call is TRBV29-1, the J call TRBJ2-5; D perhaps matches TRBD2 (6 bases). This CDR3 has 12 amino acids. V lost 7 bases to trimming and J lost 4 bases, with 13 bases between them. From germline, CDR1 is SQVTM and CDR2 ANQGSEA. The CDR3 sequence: CSAQNGGETQYF. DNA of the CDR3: TGCAGCGCCCAGAACGGGGGAGAGACCCAGTACTTC.

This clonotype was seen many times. The chain's CDR3 is CASSLTSGRGETQYF. Here the CDR3 DNA reads TGCGCCAGCAGCTTAACTAGCGGGAGGGGAGAGACCCAGTACTTC. The chain combines TRBV5-1 with TRBJ2-5; TRBD2 aligns across 13 bases. The junction had 2 bases not matched to a gene; V was cut back by 2 bases and J by 4 bases. The germline V gene encodes CDR1 SGHRS and CDR2 YFSETQ. The CDR3 totals 15 residues.

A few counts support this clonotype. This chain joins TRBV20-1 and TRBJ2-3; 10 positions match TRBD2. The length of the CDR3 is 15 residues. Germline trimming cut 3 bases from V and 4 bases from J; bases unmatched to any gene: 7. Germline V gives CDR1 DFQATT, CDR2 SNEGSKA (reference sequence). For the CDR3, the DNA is TGCAGTGCTAGTACTAGCGGGAATATCGCAGATACGCAGTATTTT. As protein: CSASTSGNIADTQYF.

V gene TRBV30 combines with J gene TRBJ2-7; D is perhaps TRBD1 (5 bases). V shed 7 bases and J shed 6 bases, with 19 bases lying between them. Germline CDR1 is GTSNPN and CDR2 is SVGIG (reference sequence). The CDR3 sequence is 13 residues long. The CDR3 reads CAFEEGAGREQYF. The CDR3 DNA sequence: TGTGCCTTTGAAGAAGGGGCAGGGCGCGAGCAGTACTTC.

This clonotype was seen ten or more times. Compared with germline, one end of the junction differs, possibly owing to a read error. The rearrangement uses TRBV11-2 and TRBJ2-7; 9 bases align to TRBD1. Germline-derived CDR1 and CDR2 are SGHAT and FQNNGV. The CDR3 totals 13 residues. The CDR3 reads CASSPNRDREVNF. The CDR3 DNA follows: TGTGCCAGCAGCCCAAACCGGGACAGGGAAGTCAACTTC.

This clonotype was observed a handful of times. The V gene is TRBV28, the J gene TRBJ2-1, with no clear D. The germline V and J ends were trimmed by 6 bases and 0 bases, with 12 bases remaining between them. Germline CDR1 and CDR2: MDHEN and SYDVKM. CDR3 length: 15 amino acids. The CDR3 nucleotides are TGTGCCAGCAGCCCTCCCAGGACCTCCTACAATGAGCAGTTCTTC. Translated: CASSPPRTSYNEQFF.

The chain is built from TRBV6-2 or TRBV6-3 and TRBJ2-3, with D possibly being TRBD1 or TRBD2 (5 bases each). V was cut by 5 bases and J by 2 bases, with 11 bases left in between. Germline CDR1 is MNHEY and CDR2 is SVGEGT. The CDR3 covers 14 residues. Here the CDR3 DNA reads TGTGCCAGCAGTATGTCCGGGGCCACAGATACGCAGTATTTT. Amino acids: CASSMSGATDTQYF.

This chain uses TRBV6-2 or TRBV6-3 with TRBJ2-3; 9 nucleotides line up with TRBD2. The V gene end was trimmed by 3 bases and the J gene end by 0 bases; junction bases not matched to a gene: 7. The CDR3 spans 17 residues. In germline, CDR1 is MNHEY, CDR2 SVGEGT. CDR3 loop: CASSYEREVPSTDTQYF. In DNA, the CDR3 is TGTGCCAGCAGTTATGAGCGGGAGGTACCTAGCACAGATACGCAGTATTTT.